Following are 3 T cell receptor beta chains from one sample sequenced in a study of PD-1 blockade in classical Hodgkin lymphoma. Repertoires were generated with immunoSEQ multiplex PCR, while TCRdb's copy carries only in-frame clones and drops some. Of tens of thousands of clones in the sample, less than 90% were seen once. Relapses following autologous stem cell transplantation were seen in all patients, with brentuximab vedotin exposure varying. It was by magnetic negative selection that CD4+ T cells were purified from thawed PBMCs. The sample consisted of CD4+ T cells from blood, taken at baseline. These receptors originate from a human donor with classical Hodgkin lymphoma.

This clone appeared once. This chain joins TRBV9 and TRBJ1-1, with a possible D match to TRBD1 (5 bases). The CDR3 contains 16 residues. Germline values: CDR1 SGDLS, CDR2 YYNGEE. With 3 bases removed from V and 1 base from J, the gap between germline ends came to 16 bases. In nucleotides, the CDR3 is TGTGCCAGCAGCGACGGACACCAAAGTCCGAACACTGAAGCTTTCTTT. This encodes CASSDGHQSPNTEAFF.

A few counts support this clone. The chain employs TRBV6-1 and TRBJ1-1, with TRBD1 as a possible D gene (6 bases). Trimming stripped 3 bases from V and 11 bases from J, with 16 bases between. Germline CDR1 MNHNS, CDR2 SASEGT. This CDR3 has 13 amino acids. CDR3 in amino acids: CASSERGGWEAFF. In nucleotides, the CDR3 is TGTGCCAGCAGTGAGAGGGGGGGGTGGGAGGCTTTCTTT.

The chain links TRBV15 to TRBJ1-1, with D unresolved. Deletions cut 2 bases from V and 3 bases from J, with 7 bases between. The CDR3 extends over 13 amino acids. The germline V gene encodes CDR1 LNHNV and CDR2 YYDKDF (reference sequence). The CDR3 DNA follows: TGTGCCACCAGCAGACGGGGTGACACTGAAGCTTTCTTT. Translating it yields CATSRRGDTEAFF.